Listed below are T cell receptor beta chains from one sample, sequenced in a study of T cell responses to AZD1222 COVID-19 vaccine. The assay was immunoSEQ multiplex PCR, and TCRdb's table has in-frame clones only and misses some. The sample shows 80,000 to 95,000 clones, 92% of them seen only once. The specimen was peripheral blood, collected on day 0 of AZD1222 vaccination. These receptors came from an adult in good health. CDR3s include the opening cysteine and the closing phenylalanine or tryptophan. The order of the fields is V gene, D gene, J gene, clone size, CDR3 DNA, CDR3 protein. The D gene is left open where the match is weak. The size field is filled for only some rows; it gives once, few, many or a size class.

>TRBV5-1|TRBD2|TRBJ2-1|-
TGCGCCAGCCGGCAGGGTAGCGGGAAGACCTCGAATGAGCAGTTCTTC
CASRQGSGKTSNEQFF
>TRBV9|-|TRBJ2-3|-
TGTGCCAGCAGCGTCCGGGACGCTAGCACAGATACGCAGTATTTT
CASSVRDASTDTQYF
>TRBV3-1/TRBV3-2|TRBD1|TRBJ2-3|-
TGTGCCAGCAGCCAAGCCCGGGACAGGCCAACAGATACGCAGTATTTT
CASSQARDRPTDTQYF
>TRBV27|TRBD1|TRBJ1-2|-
TGTGCCAGCAGTTTACCGCACCCGGACAGGGGCTCCTATGGCTACACCTTC
CASSLPHPDRGSYGYTF
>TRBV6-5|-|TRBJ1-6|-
TGTGCCAGCAGGGGAAACACACTCGGCAATTCACCCCTCCACTTT
CASRGNTLGNSPLHF
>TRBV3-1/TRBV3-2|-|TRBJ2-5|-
TGTGCCAGCAGGGCCATTGGGAGTGGCCAAGAGACCCAGTACTTC
CASRAIGSGQETQYF
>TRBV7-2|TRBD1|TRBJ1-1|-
TGTGCCAGCAGCTTCAGGGGGCCTGTTGAAGCTTTCTTT
CASSFRGPVEAFF
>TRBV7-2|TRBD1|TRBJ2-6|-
TGTGCCAGCAGCTTGCCACCGGGACAGCAACTCTCTGGGGCCAACGTCCTGACTTTC
CASSLPPGQQLSGANVLTF
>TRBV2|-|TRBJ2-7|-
TGTGCCAGCGAGAGGTTGGGCTACGAGCAGTACTTC
CASERLGYEQYF
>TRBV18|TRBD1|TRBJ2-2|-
TGTGCCAGCTCACTACTCGCAGGGGGCGCGAACACCGGGGAGCTGTTTTTT
CASSLLAGGANTGELFF
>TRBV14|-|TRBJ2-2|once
TGTGCCAGCAGCCAAGGGGGTTACTTGGCCGGGGAGCTGTTTTTT
CASSQGGYLAGELFF
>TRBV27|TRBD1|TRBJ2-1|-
TGTGCCAGCAGTACAGGGGCCTACAATGAGCAGTTCTTC
CASSTGAYNEQFF
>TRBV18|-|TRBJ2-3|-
TGTGCCAGCTCACCAGCGGGCAGCACAGATACGCAGTATTTT
CASSPAGSTDTQYF
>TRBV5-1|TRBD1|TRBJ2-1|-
TGCGCCAGCAGCTTGGCGTCAGGGGGTTTAGGTGAGCAGTTCTTC
CASSLASGGLGEQFF
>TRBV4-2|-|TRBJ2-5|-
TGTGCCAGCAGCCAAGGGGCGTTGGAGACCCAGTACTTC
CASSQGALETQYF
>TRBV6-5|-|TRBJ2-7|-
TGTGCCAGCAGTTACGGGGGGCACGAGCAGTACTTC
CASSYGGHEQYF
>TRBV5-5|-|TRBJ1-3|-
TGTGCCAGCAGCCGAACAACAGTCCCGGAGACTGGAAACACCATATATTTT
CASSRTTVPETGNTIYF
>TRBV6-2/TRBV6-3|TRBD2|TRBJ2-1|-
TGTGCCAGCAGTTGGCCGGGACTAGCGGGAGGAATCCGATACAATGAGCAGTTCTTC
CASSWPGLAGGIRYNEQFF
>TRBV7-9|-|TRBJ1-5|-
TGTGCCAGCAGCCCATCCCAGGCCCAGCCCCAGCATTTT
CASSPSQAQPQHF
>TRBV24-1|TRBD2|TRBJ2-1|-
TGTGCCACCAGTGATGAGGTGCGGACTAGCGGGAGATATGAGCAGTTCTTC
CATSDEVRTSGRYEQFF
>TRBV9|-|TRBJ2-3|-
TGTGCCAGCAGCGTAGGGCTCGGCACAGATACGCAGTATTTT
CASSVGLGTDTQYF
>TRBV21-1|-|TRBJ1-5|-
TGTGCCAGCAGATACCGGGACAGTCAAAATAGCAATCAGCCCCAGCATTTT
CASRYRDSQNSNQPQHF
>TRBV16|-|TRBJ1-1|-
TGTGCCAGCAGCCAATCCGGACAGAACACTGAAGCTTTCTTT
CASSQSGQNTEAFF
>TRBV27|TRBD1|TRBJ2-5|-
TGTGCCAGCAGGTCGGGGTCAGGGGGCGAGACCCAGTACTTC
CASRSGSGGETQYF
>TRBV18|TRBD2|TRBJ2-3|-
TGTGCCAGCTCACCCGGGACTAGCGGGAGGGCCGCCGGAGATACGCAGTATTTT
CASSPGTSGRAAGDTQYF
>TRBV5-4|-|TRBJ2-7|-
TGTGCCAGCAGCGAAGCGGGGAGGGGGTACGAGCAGTACTTC
CASSEAGRGYEQYF
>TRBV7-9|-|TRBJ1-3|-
TGTGCCAGCAGCGCCACGACCCTGGCCGCCTCTGGAAACACCATATATTTT
CASSATTLAASGNTIYF
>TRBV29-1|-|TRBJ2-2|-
TGCAGCGCCTTAACACAGTTGAACACCGGGGAGCTGTTTTTT
CSALTQLNTGELFF
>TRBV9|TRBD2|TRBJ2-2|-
TGTGCCAGCAGCGTAGGTTCTAGCGGGGTAAACACCGGGGAGCTGTTTTTT
CASSVGSSGVNTGELFF
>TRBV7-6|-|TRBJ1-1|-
TGTGCCAGCAGCCAGGGGAGTCAGACTGAAGCTTTCTTT
CASSQGSQTEAFF
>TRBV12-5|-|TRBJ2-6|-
TGTGCTAGTGGGAGGGAGGAAAGCTCTGGGGCCAACGTCCTGACTTTC
CASGREESSGANVLTF
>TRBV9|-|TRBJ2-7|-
TGTGCCAGCAGCGTAGGGACCAACTACGAGCAGTACTTC
CASSVGTNYEQYF
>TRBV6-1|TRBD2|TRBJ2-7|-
TGTGCCAGCAGTGAGACTAGCGGGAGGGCCAAGTACTACGAGCAGTACTTC
CASSETSGRAKYYEQYF
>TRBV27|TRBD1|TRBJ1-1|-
TGTGCCAGCAGTTTTTATCCCGGGACAGGGAGGCTTGAAGCTTTCTTT
CASSFYPGTGRLEAFF